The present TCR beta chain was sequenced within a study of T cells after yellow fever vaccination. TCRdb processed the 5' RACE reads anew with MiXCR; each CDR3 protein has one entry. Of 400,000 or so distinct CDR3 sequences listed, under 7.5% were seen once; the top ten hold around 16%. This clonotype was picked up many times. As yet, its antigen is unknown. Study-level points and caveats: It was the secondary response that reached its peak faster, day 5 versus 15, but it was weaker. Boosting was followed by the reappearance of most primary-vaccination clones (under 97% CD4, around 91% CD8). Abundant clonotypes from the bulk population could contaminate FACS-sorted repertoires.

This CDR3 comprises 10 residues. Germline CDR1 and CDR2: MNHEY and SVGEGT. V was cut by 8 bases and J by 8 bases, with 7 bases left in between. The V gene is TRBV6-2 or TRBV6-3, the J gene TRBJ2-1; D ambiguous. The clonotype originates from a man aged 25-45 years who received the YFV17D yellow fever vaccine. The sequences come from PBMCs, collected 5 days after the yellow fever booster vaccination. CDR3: CASGSHEQFF. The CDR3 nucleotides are TGTGCCAGCGGGTCCCATGAGCAGTTCTTC.